This is a list of T cell receptor beta chains from one sample in a study of blood T cells in healthy people across ages. TCRdb redid the calling of the 5' RACE reads with MiXCR, one entry per CDR3 protein. The table records over a million distinct CDR3 sequences, approximately 25% of them present only once. This sample also appeared in a second study, on T cells of mothers and their children.

The sequenced sample consisted of blood. The receptor source for this set is a girl aged 2 to 9 in good health. CDR3s include the opening cysteine and the closing phenylalanine or tryptophan. D genes are given only for firm matches. Part of the rows lack a size; the others show once, few, many or a class for expanded clones.

CDR3: CASSPAIYYEQYF; DNA: TGCGCCAGCAGCCCTGCGATCTACTACGAGCAGTACTTC; J: TRBJ2-7; D: -; length: 13; size: -; V: TRBV4-1
CDR3: CASSQGRTGELFF; DNA: TGTGCCAGCAGCCAAGGCCGTACCGGGGAGCTGTTTTTT; J: TRBJ2-2; D: -; length: 13; size: few; V: TRBV3-1
CDR3: CASSLASRGGTTGELFF; DNA: TGTGCCAGCAGCTTAGCGTCCCGTGGAGGCACCACCGGGGAGCTGTTTTTT; J: TRBJ2-2; D: -; length: 17; size: -; V: TRBV7-8
CDR3: CASSPSGDHLAF; DNA: TGTGCCAGCAGCCCGTCGGGTGACCACCTAGCCTTC; J: TRBJ1-2; D: -; length: 12; size: -; V: TRBV9
CDR3: CSARVAGGPTGELFF; DNA: TGCAGTGCTAGAGTGGCGGGAGGGCCCACCGGGGAGCTGTTTTTT; J: TRBJ2-2; D: TRBD2; length: 15; size: few; V: TRBV20-1
CDR3: CASTQPFNSYEQYF; DNA: TGTGCCAGCACCCAACCGTTTAACAGCTACGAGCAGTACTTC; J: TRBJ2-7; D: -; length: 14; size: -; V: TRBV7-9
CDR3: CASSQDSIGTRVDTQYF; DNA: TGTGCCAGCAGCCAAGATTCAATTGGGACTAGGGTAGATACGCAGTATTTT; J: TRBJ2-3; D: TRBD2; length: 17; size: few; V: TRBV4-2
CDR3: CASSQAGTQGETQYF; DNA: TGCGCCAGCAGCCAAGCAGGAACGCAGGGAGAGACCCAGTACTTC; J: TRBJ2-5; D: -; length: 15; size: few; V: TRBV4-1
CDR3: CATSSLRLGGHTF; DNA: TGTGCCACTAGTAGCCTCCGTCTGGGGGGCCACACCTTC; J: TRBJ1-2; D: -; length: 13; size: few; V: TRBV24-1
CDR3: CASSLGNNQPQHF; DNA: TGTGCCAGCAGTTTGGGCAACAATCAGCCCCAGCATTTT; J: TRBJ1-5; D: -; length: 13; size: -; V: TRBV12-3/TRBV12-4
CDR3: CASSEFIGGNEQFF; DNA: TGTGCCAGCAGTGAGTTTATTGGGGGCAATGAGCAGTTCTTC; J: TRBJ2-1; D: -; length: 14; size: -; V: TRBV2
CDR3: CASRYISDGGNEQFF; DNA: TGTGCCAGCAGGTACATCTCGGACGGAGGCAATGAGCAGTTCTTC; J: TRBJ2-1; D: -; length: 15; size: -; V: TRBV6-5
CDR3: CSALEFRTGTGGTEAFF; DNA: TGCAGTGCTTTAGAGTTTCGGACAGGGACAGGGGGGACTGAAGCTTTCTTT; J: TRBJ1-1; D: TRBD1; length: 17; size: -; V: TRBV20-1
CDR3: CASSSWPEKLFF; DNA: TGTGCCAGCAGCTCATGGCCGGAAAAACTGTTTTTT; J: TRBJ1-4; D: -; length: 12; size: -; V: TRBV7-9
CDR3: CASSLRLLGSYEQYF; DNA: TGTGCCAGCAGCCTACGGTTACTAGGTTCCTACGAGCAGTACTTC; J: TRBJ2-7; D: -; length: 15; size: -; V: TRBV7-2
CDR3: CASSLVRGGTIVETQYF; DNA: TGTGCCAGCAGTTTAGTTCGGGGAGGGACTATAGTGGAGACCCAGTACTTC; J: TRBJ2-5; D: TRBD2; length: 17; size: few; V: TRBV12-3/TRBV12-4
CDR3: CASKSIGTSPDTQYF; DNA: TGTGCCAGCAAAAGCATCGGGACTAGCCCAGATACGCAGTATTTT; J: TRBJ2-3; D: TRBD2; length: 15; size: few; V: TRBV5-4
CDR3: CASTSGFYEQYF; DNA: TGTGCCAGCACCTCCGGTTTCTACGAGCAGTACTTC; J: TRBJ2-7; D: -; length: 12; size: -; V: TRBV28
CDR3: CASITGAPDTQYF; DNA: TGTGCCAGCATCACTGGGGCACCAGATACGCAGTATTTT; J: TRBJ2-3; D: -; length: 13; size: -; V: TRBV6-1
CDR3: CSARVPGGLETQYF; DNA: TGCAGTGCTAGAGTCCCGGGGGGACTCGAGACCCAGTACTTC; J: TRBJ2-5; D: TRBD2; length: 14; size: -; V: TRBV20-1
CDR3: CASSHLDNFYNEQFF; DNA: TGTGCCAGCAGCCACCTGGACAATTTCTACAATGAGCAGTTCTTC; J: TRBJ2-1; D: -; length: 15; size: few; V: TRBV14
CDR3: CASSLVGGQRVGYTF; DNA: TGTGCCAGCAGCTTAGTAGGGGGACAGAGGGTGGGCTACACCTTC; J: TRBJ1-2; D: TRBD1; length: 15; size: -; V: TRBV7-2
CDR3: CASSEGQGSSYEQYF; DNA: TGTGCCAGCAGCGAGGGACAGGGAAGCTCCTACGAGCAGTACTTC; J: TRBJ2-7; D: TRBD1; length: 15; size: -; V: TRBV2
CDR3: CASSSVSQGRGNEQFF; DNA: TGCGCCAGCAGCTCGGTGTCACAGGGTCGGGGCAATGAGCAGTTCTTC; J: TRBJ2-1; D: -; length: 16; size: -; V: TRBV5-1
CDR3: CSARPPGGFDEKLFF; DNA: TGCAGTGCTAGACCACCGGGGGGTTTTGATGAAAAACTGTTTTTT; J: TRBJ1-4; D: -; length: 15; size: few; V: TRBV20-1
CDR3: CASSASGLPLLFF; DNA: TGTGCCAGCAGCGCGTCGGGCCTTCCGTTGCTGTTTTTT; J: TRBJ2-2; D: -; length: 13; size: -; V: TRBV25-1
CDR3: CASSQDFGYEQYF; DNA: TGTGCCAGCAGCCAAGATTTTGGTTACGAGCAGTACTTC; J: TRBJ2-7; D: -; length: 13; size: -; V: TRBV14
CDR3: CATSDLAGGSSYNEQFF; DNA: TGTGCCACCAGTGATTTAGCCGGGGGGAGCTCCTACAATGAGCAGTTCTTC; J: TRBJ2-1; D: TRBD2; length: 17; size: few; V: TRBV24-1
CDR3: CASWGTSSNEQFF; DNA: TGCGCCAGCTGGGGGACTAGCAGCAATGAGCAGTTCTTC; J: TRBJ2-1; D: TRBD2; length: 13; size: -; V: TRBV4-1
CDR3: CASSYRPLDEQFF; DNA: TGTGCCAGCAGCTATCGCCCCTTAGATGAGCAGTTCTTC; J: TRBJ2-1; D: -; length: 13; size: -; V: TRBV5-6
CDR3: CASSPSPSEANYGYTF; DNA: TGTGCCAGCTCACCATCCCCGTCTGAAGCTAACTATGGCTACACCTTC; J: TRBJ1-2; D: -; length: 16; size: few; V: TRBV18
CDR3: CSATRNPGETQYF; DNA: TGCAGCGCTACTAGGAACCCTGGGGAGACCCAGTACTTC; J: TRBJ2-5; D: -; length: 13; size: few; V: TRBV29-1
CDR3: CASSLGTDTAAFF; DNA: TGCGCCAGCAGCCTGGGGACGGACACTGCAGCTTTCTTT; J: TRBJ1-1; D: -; length: 13; size: -; V: TRBV5-1
CDR3: CSVQRVKDRGPYHILRETQYF; DNA: TGCAGCGTTCAAAGGGTAAAGGACAGGGGACCGTATCACATCCTACGAGAGACCCAGTACTTC; J: TRBJ2-5; D: TRBD1; length: 21; size: -; V: TRBV29-1
CDR3: CASSRSVLYF; DNA: TGTGCCAGCAGTCGAAGTGTGTTGTACTTC; J: TRBJ2-1; D: -; length: 10; size: -; V: TRBV12-3/TRBV12-4
CDR3: CASSHLDLSEAKNIQYF; DNA: TGTGCCAGCAGCCACTTGGACCTCTCAGAAGCCAAAAACATTCAGTACTTC; J: TRBJ2-4; D: -; length: 17; size: few; V: TRBV3-1
CDR3: CASSPLQGGANEQYF; DNA: TGTGCCAGCAGCCCTCTACAGGGGGGGGCGAACGAGCAGTACTTC; J: TRBJ2-7; D: -; length: 15; size: -; V: TRBV6-6
CDR3: CASSPRREQETQYF; DNA: TGTGCCAGCAGCCCCCGACGGGAACAAGAGACCCAGTACTTC; J: TRBJ2-5; D: -; length: 14; size: few; V: TRBV11-3
CDR3: CASSWTGVGYGYTF; DNA: TGTGCCAGCAGTTGGACAGGGGTGGGGTATGGCTACACCTTC; J: TRBJ1-2; D: TRBD1; length: 14; size: -; V: TRBV27
CDR3: CASSSSLNNRASGANVLTF; DNA: TGTGCCAGCTCCTCGAGCCTAAACAATAGGGCCTCTGGGGCCAACGTCCTGACTTTC; J: TRBJ2-6; D: -; length: 19; size: -; V: TRBV5-6